This TCR beta chain comes out of a study of T-cell reconstitution after alpha-beta-depleted transplantation in children. Study observations and caveats: As was reported, about two months after transplant, alpha-beta T cells came from several hundred expanded graft clones. TCRbeta diversity was high at day 60 in some patients (a result of surviving recipient T cells and thymic progenitors).

The CDR3 is 18 residues long. Trimming took 0 bases from V and 1 from J; bases not matched to a gene: 7. Germline V gene sequence: CDR1 SGHDT, CDR2 YYEEEE. This clonotype was counted at least ten times. What it binds is unknown. A library of TCRbeta sequences, prepared with unique molecular identifiers, was generated. MiXCR, run by TCRdb on the PCR reads, gives a single entry per CDR3 protein. The sample includes under 300,000 distinct CDR3 sequences, 11% seen only once; the top ten take around a quarter. The chain combines TRBV5-6 with TRBJ2-3; 11 positions match TRBD1. Sequencing used peripheral blood, obtained 180 days after TCRalphabeta/CD19-depleted stem cell transplant. This receptor was identified in a male patient aged 2 to 10 who had a stem cell transplant for chronic granulomatous disease, so the T cells may come from the graft donor. This chain's CDR3 is CASSLEMDRGPGTDTQYF. The CDR3 DNA reads as TGTGCCAGCAGCTTGGAAATGGACAGGGGGCCAGGCACAGATACGCAGTATTTT.